The subject of this entry is one T cell receptor (beta chain). Its antigen remains undetermined. No clone much larger than this one lies a single base away; base qualities are absent. These data originate in a study of T cells in Graves' hyperthyroidism and ophthalmopathy (dated by TCRdb to 2018 to 2020). Context from the whole study: Peripheral blood was sampled at the time of initial diagnosis, prior to any treatment. TCR V-J signatures able to tell the groups apart were searched for in a discovery cohort of 90 to 100 patients, of whom around 42 had Graves' ophthalmopathy and around 57 had stable Graves' hyperthyroidism. Prospective prediction of ophthalmopathy was tested in an independent validation cohort consisting of roughly 19 hyperthyroidism patients and some 16 patients who later progressed to ophthalmopathy. For training and testing, the approximately 92 patients in the discovery cohort were randomly divided in a 7:3 ratio. The study also compared thyroid tissue and blood T-cell repertoires from more than five Graves' hyperthyroidism patients. After blood sampling, hyperthyroidism patients were treated with methimazole at a starting dose of 30 mg daily, and ophthalmopathy patients were treated with high-dose intravenous methylprednisolone. The paper describes TCR Vbeta CDR3 sequencing of 140 or so peripheral blood samples, made up of 40 to 45 ophthalmopathy patients, some 76 hyperthyroidism patients and roughly 17 progressor patients.

The TCR beta CDR3 regions were amplified from RNA transcripts. A first-round RT-PCR of the TCR CDR3 used the HTBI primer set with the Qiagen OneStep RT-PCR kit. A second multiplex PCR round built the libraries, followed by size selection and purification. Paired-end sequencing of the libraries was performed with 100 bp reads on an Illumina HiSeq2000. From the authors' description of their analysis: SOAPnuke was used to process the raw data, throwing out any read that contained adapters or uncalled bases, had a mean Phred below 15, or lacked an exact constant-primer or identifier match. High-quality paired reads were merged with COPE v1.2.5, and unique nucleotide sequences were defined as clonotypes. MiTCR v1.1 was used to align the clonotypes against IMGT TRBV, TRBD and TRBJ reference segments. The analysis was restricted to V-J combinations with a frequency above 0.0001, which together covered roughly 99% of the repertoires. The TCS score was defined as F50 (clonal expansion) divided by E x V (chaos), with BLOSUM62-based TCRdist calculated between CDR3 peptides within each V-J. Welch's t-statistics and random forest reduced roughly 540 V-J features to 10 to 15, which were used in a naive Bayes classifier (R e1071). TCRdb trimmed the raw reads at Q25, called clones with MiXCR and kept productive beta chains. Each CDR3 protein gets just one entry, which takes the most common genes and DNA from the rows behind it. The V and J calls were not made by the authors but by TCRdb's processing. For this sample there are under 800,000 distinct CDR3 sequences; 11% to 15% appear just once. The ten largest clones capture around 9.6% of the sample.

A patient counted as having stable Graves' hyperthyroidism if no progression to ophthalmopathy occurred over 18 months of follow-up. Hyperthyroidism patients were newly diagnosed, with disease duration under 2 months, and aged 18 to 65 years. The study excluded patients with uncontrolled infections, other autoimmune diseases, pregnancy or lactation. Diagnoses were established on the basis of clinical symptoms, serum thyroxine and TRAb, thyroid ultrasound, and orbital computed tomography. PBMCs were isolated from about 9.2 ml of fresh peripheral blood by Ficoll-Paque density gradient centrifugation. Trizol reagent was used to extract total RNA, and RNA quality was then checked on an Agilent 2100 Bioanalyzer. The germline V gene yields MDHEN for CDR1 and SYDVKM for CDR2. Inclusive of the bounding cysteine and phenylalanine, the CDR3 is 16 residues long. Here the CDR3 DNA is all that survives: 48 bases in frame from base 1. V sheds 5 bases and J sheds 6 bases, leaving 17 bases between their ends.

The full study reports these points: Most expanded thyroid clonotypes (frequency above 0.001) were also detected in blood, suggesting blood repertoires may reflect thyroid immune responses. Sample size was not statistically predetermined, and investigators were not blinded to group allocation. A model built on a 13 V-J signature distinguished ophthalmopathy from stable hyperthyroidism, reaching about 88% sensitivity and about 81% specificity in cross-validation and 80%/75% in testing. In validation, progression to ophthalmopathy was predicted by the model with nearly 71% sensitivity and under 85% specificity, a median of about 6.8 months before onset.

The sequence came from a woman under 30 with Graves' hyperthyroidism. The rearranged chain carries TRBV28 and TRBJ1-6; the D gene cannot be resolved reliably. Sequenced input: blood. The nucleotide sequence is TGTGCCAGCAGTCCCCCGGCCATTTCCCCTAATTCACCCCTCCACTTT. The encoded protein is CASSPPAISPNSPLHF.